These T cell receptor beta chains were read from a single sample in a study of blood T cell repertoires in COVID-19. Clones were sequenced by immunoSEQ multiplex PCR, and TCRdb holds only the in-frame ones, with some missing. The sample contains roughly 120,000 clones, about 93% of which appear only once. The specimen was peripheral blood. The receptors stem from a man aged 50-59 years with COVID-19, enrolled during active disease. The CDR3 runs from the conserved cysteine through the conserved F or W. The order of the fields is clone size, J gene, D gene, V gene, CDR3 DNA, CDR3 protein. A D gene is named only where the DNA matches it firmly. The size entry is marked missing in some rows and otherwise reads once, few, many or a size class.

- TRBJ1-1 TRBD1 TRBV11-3 TGTGCCAGCAGCCCGGGGACAGGGCATGGGGAAGCTTTCTTT CASSPGTGHGEAFF
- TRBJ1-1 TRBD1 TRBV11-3 TGTGCCAGCAGCTCCGGACAGGGGAACACTGAAGCTTTCTTT CASSSGQGNTEAFF
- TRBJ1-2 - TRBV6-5 TGTGCCAGCAGTTATATCGGGGTGGATGGCTACACCTTC CASSYIGVDGYTF
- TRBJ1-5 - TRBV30 TGTGCCTGGAGCGGGTCGTTTAGCAATCAGCCCCAGCATTTT CAWSGSFSNQPQHF
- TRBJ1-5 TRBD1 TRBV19 TGTGCCAGTAGCACTCGGGACAGGGGTTATCAGCCCCAGCATTTT CASSTRDRGYQPQHF
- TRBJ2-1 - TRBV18 TGTGCCAGCTCACTATACACCGGGTCGAGCTCCTACAATGAGCAGTTCTTC CASSLYTGSSSYNEQFF
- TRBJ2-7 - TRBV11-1 TGTGCCAGCAGCTTCGACACCCCCACCTACGAGCAGTACTTC CASSFDTPTYEQYF
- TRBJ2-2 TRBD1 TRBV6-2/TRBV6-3 TGTGCCAGCAGTTACCCGACGACAGGGGTGGTTTTGAAAGGGGAGCTGTTTTTT CASSYPTTGVVLKGELFF
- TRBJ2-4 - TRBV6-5 TGTGCCAGCAGGGAGTCAGGGGCCAAAAACATTCAGTACTTC CASRESGAKNIQYF
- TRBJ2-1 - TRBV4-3 TGCGCCAGCTCCCGTGGGGCACTACCTTACAATGAGCAGTTCTTC CASSRGALPYNEQFF
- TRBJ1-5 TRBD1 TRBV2 TGTGCCAGCAGTGTACAGGGGGCGCGGGGTCAGCCCCAGCATTTT CASSVQGARGQPQHF
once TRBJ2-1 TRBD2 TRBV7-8 TGTGCCAGCAGCACCAGCGGGAGGGCCTCTGAGCAGTTCTTC CASSTSGRASEQFF
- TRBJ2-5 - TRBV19 TGTGCCAGTAGGCGCCCTGGAGGGCAAGAGACCCAGTACTTC CASRRPGGQETQYF
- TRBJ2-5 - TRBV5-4 TGTGCCAGCAGCCCTCGCGGGACTCAACAAGAGACCCAGTACTTC CASSPRGTQQETQYF
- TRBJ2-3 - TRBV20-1 TGCAGTGCGAGGGGGTTAGATACGCAGTATTTT CSARGLDTQYF
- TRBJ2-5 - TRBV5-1 TGCGCCAGCAGCCCCCGGACGGGGGAGACCCAGTACTTC CASSPRTGETQYF
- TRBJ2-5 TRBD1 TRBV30 TGTGCCTGGGGAGGACAGGGCGGAGAGACCCAGTACTTC CAWGGQGGETQYF
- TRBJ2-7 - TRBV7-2 TGTGCCAGCAGCTTCGGCGGCAAACGGGGCGAGCAGTACTTC CASSFGGKRGEQYF
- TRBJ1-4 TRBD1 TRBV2 TGTGCCAGCAGTGAACCGACAGGGATTTATGAAAAACTGTTTTTT CASSEPTGIYEKLFF
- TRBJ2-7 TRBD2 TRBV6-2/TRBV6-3 TGTGCCAGCAGTTACAGGGCGGGAGAAAGGTACGAGCAGTACTTC CASSYRAGERYEQYF
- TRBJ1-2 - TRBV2 TGTGCCAGCAGTGTGGGGGGGACCTATGGCTACACCTTC CASSVGGTYGYTF
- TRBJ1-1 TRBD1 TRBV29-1 TGCAGCGCATTACAGGGGGCAGAAGCTTTCTTT CSALQGAEAFF
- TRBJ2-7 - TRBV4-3 TGCGCCAGCAGCCAAGGGCAGGCATACGAGCAGTACTTC CASSQGQAYEQYF
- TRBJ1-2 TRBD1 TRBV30 TGTGCCTGGAGCCGAGGGGGCAGCCAAAACTATGGCTACACCTTC CAWSRGGSQNYGYTF
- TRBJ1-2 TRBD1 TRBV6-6 TGTGCCAGCAGTAAGACAGGGGGCGATGGCTACACCTTC CASSKTGGDGYTF
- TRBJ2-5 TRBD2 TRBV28 TGTGCCAGCAGTTTCCCCCAGAGCGGGAGGAGGAGGGAGACCCAGTACTTC CASSFPQSGRRRETQYF
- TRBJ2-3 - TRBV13 TGTGCCAGCAGCTTAGGTGGATCAGGGTGGGCGCAGTATTTT CASSLGGSGWAQYF
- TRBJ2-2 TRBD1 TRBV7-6 TGTGCCAGCAGCCCACAGCCGACAGGGGGAGTTAACACCGGGGAGCTGTTTTTT CASSPQPTGGVNTGELFF
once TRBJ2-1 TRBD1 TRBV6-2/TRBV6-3 TGTGCCAGCAGTTCCCTGGACAGGCCCGATGAGCAGTTCTTC CASSSLDRPDEQFF
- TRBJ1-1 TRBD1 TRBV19 TGTGCCAGTAGTTATGGGACAGGGTCGACTGAAGCTTTCTTT CASSYGTGSTEAFF
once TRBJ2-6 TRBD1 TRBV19 TGTGCCAGTAGTATAGATCCGGGACAGGGTCCCTCTGGGGCCAACGTCCTGACTTTC CASSIDPGQGPSGANVLTF
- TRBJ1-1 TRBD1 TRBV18 TGTGCCAGCTCGCCTGACAGGGTGAACACTGAAGCTTTCTTT CASSPDRVNTEAFF
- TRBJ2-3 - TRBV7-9 TGTGCCAGCAGCCCACGACAGGAGAGCACAGATACGCAGTATTTT CASSPRQESTDTQYF
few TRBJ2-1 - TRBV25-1 TGTGCCAGCAGTGAATATTACAGGGGAGGCAATGAGCAGTTCTTC CASSEYYRGGNEQFF
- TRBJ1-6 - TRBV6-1 TGTGCCAGCAGTGAAGCAGTTCCGCTCAGCTCCTATAATTCACCCCTCCACTTT CASSEAVPLSSYNSPLHF
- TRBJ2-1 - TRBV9 TGTGCCAGCAGCGTAGAAGCGGGGCGAAGGGGGAATGAGCAGTTCTTC CASSVEAGRRGNEQFF